A single sample is the source of the 24 T cell receptor beta chains below, sequenced in a study of T cells in Graves' hyperthyroidism and ophthalmopathy. Regions amplified from RNA transcripts were the TCR beta CDR3 regions. HTBI primers were used for first-round RT-PCR of the TCR CDR3. Via MiXCR, TCRdb re-called the multiplex PCR reads, giving one row per CDR3 protein. The sample yields approximately 610,000 distinct CDR3 sequences, about a sixth seen once. Sequences were obtained from blood. These receptors were collected from a woman aged 18-29 years with Graves' hyperthyroidism.

The rearrangement links TRBV10-1 to TRBJ2-7, with D hard to call. The V gene's germline CDR1 is WNHNN and CDR2 SYGVQD (reference sequence). The CDR3 spans 16 residues. Trimming stripped 0 bases from V and 0 bases from J, with 12 bases between. CDR3 DNA: TGCGCCAGCAGTGAGTCCCCCACGGTGAACTCCTACGAGCAGTACTTC. Protein sequence: CASSESPTVNSYEQYF.

This clonotype was recorded many times. V gene TRBV11-3 combines with J gene TRBJ2-7; 11 positions match TRBD1. Germline trimming cut 8 bases from V and 5 bases from J; bases unmatched to any gene: 11. Per germline, CDR1 SGHNT and CDR2 YENEEA. The CDR3 covers 15 residues. CDR3 loop: CASSRGRDRGNEQYF. CDR3 in DNA: TGTGCCAGCTCCCGGGGCCGGGACAGGGGGAACGAGCAGTACTTC. Supplemented by reference TRBV11-3 and TRBJ2-7, the full variable domain reads EAGVVQSPRYKIIEKKQPVAFWCNPISGHNTLYWYLQNLGQGPELLIRYENEEAVDDSQLPKDRFSAERLKGVDSTLKIQPAELGDSAVYLCASSRGRDRGNEQYFGPGTRLTVT.

This clonotype was counted a few times. The gene calls are TRBV19 and TRBJ2-7; D may be TRBD1 (6 bases). Germline-derived CDR1 and CDR2 are LNHDA and SQIVND (reference sequence). The length of the CDR3 is 15 residues. With 8 bases removed from V and 0 bases from J, the gap between germline ends came to 17 bases. The DNA of the CDR3 is TGTGCCAGTTCCCGGGACATGATGAGCTCCTACGAGCAGTACTTC. It codes for CASSRDMMSSYEQYF.

This clonotype has ten or more counts. The chain is built from TRBV6-7 and TRBJ2-7; no firm D call. TRBV6-7 is an ORF; its function is uncertain. The CDR3 consists of 11 residues. Between the trimmed V and J ends, which lost 8 bases and 0 bases, there was a span of 5 bases. In nucleotides, the CDR3 is TGTGCCAGCTGGATCTCCTACGAGCAGTACTTC. Protein: CASWISYEQYF.

The chain couples TRBV15 to TRBJ1-2, with a possible D match to TRBD1 (6 bases). The CDR3 extends over 14 amino acids. The germline V and J ends were trimmed by 0 bases and 4 bases, with 9 bases remaining between them. Germline V lookup: CDR1 LNHNV, CDR2 YYDKDF (reference sequence). This chain's CDR3 is CATSREGTIYGYTF. In DNA form, the CDR3 reads TGTGCCACCAGCAGAGAAGGGACAATCTATGGCTACACCTTC.

The sample holds many counts of this clonotype. This rearrangement joins TRBV2 to TRBJ2-7; D remains ambiguous. V was pared by 4 bases and J by 5 bases, with 6 bases between. Germline V CDR1 and CDR2: SNHLY, FYNNEI. This CDR3 spans 11 amino acids. CDR3 sequence: CASSVVNEQYF. The CDR3 DNA is TGTGCCAGCAGTGTAGTGAACGAGCAGTACTTC. Full variable domain (outside the CDR3, taken from reference TRBV2 and TRBJ2-7): EPEVTQTPSHQVTQMGQEVILRCVPISNHLYFYWYRQILGQKVEFLVSFYNNEISEKSEIFDDQFSVERPDGSNFTLKIRSTKLEDSAMYFCASSVVNEQYFGPGTRLTVT.

The sample holds many counts of this clonotype. The chain has TRBV12-3 or TRBV12-4 and TRBJ1-3, with TRBD1 matching over 7 bases. Losses at the gene ends were 5 bases for V and 4 bases for J; bases not matched to a gene: 14. CDR3 length: 17 residues. As DNA, the CDR3 is TGTGCCAGCAGTATCATCAGGGGACAGAGCATCGGAAACACCATATATTTT. Its translation: CASSIIRGQSIGNTIYF.

This clonotype was counted between two and nine times. The chain is built from TRBV12-3 or TRBV12-4 and TRBJ1-5; D is ambiguous. Between the trimmed V and J ends, which lost 6 bases and 9 bases, there was a span of 15 bases. The CDR3 runs to 13 residues. Here the CDR3 reads CASREADITPQHF. CDR3 DNA: TGTGCCAGCAGAGAGGCAGATATAACGCCCCAGCATTTT.

This clonotype was seen just once. The chain couples TRBV19 to TRBJ2-5; D unclear. Germline CDR1 reads LNHDA; CDR2 reads SQIVND (reference sequence). There are 13 residues in the CDR3. V was trimmed by 6 bases and J by 3 bases, leaving 11 bases between them. The CDR3 DNA sequence: TGTGCCAGTAGCAATGTGGCAGAAGAGACCCAGTACTTC. It translates to CASSNVAEETQYF.

This clonotype showed up many times. This chain connects TRBV27 to TRBJ1-2, with TRBD1 as a possible D gene (5 bases). V was shortened by 5 bases and J by 6 bases, with 16 bases between the two germline ends. Germline lookup yields CDR1 MNHEY and CDR2 SMNVEV (reference sequence). This CDR3 has 14 residues. In nucleotides, the CDR3 is TGTGCCAGCAGTCCCATGGGGCTAATCCATGGCTACACCTTC. Encoded protein: CASSPMGLIHGYTF.

This clonotype was seen at least ten times. The rearrangement uses TRBV7-2 and TRBJ2-7; a possible D gene is TRBD2 (6 bases). CDR1 SGHTA and CDR2 FQGNSA come from the germline V gene. The V end was cut by 2 bases, the J end by 0 bases, with 14 bases between. CDR3 length: 16 amino acids. In DNA, the CDR3 is TGTGCCAGCAGCTTAATGGCGGGACTGCCCTCCTACGAGCAGTACTTC. Translating it yields CASSLMAGLPSYEQYF.

This chain uses TRBV11-2 with TRBJ2-7, with 8 positions matching TRBD1. CDR1 SGHAT and CDR2 FQNNGV come from the germline V gene. V gave up 3 bases and J gave up 5 bases; unmatched junction bases: 6. This CDR3 is 14 amino acids long. The CDR3 spells CASSFGGRGHEQYF. DNA for the CDR3: TGTGCCAGCAGCTTCGGGGGCAGGGGGCACGAGCAGTACTTC. The full variable domain, with the rest looked up from reference TRBV11-2 and TRBJ2-7, is EAGVAQSPRYKIIEKRQSVAFWCNPISGHATLYWYQQILGQGPKLLIQFQNNGVVDDSQLPKDRFSAERLKGVDSTLKIQPAKLEDSAVYLCASSFGGRGHEQYFGPGTRLTVT.

This clonotype was seen many times. The genes are TRBV4-1 and TRBJ2-5, with TRBD2 matching over 11 bases. The CDR3 loop spans 13 amino acids. With 6 bases clipped from V and 5 bases from J, the junction kept 2 bases outside the gene matches. Germline V gives CDR1 MGHRA, CDR2 YSYEKL. This CDR3 reads CASSRTSGETQYF. In DNA form, the CDR3 reads TGCGCCAGCAGTCGGACTAGCGGGGAGACCCAGTACTTC.

This clonotype was detected many times. J is TRBJ2-7 and V is TRBV28; 11 positions agree with TRBD2. Germline V gives CDR1 MDHEN, CDR2 SYDVKM. This CDR3 spans 16 amino acids. With V trimmed by 2 bases and J by 2 bases, 5 bases remained unmatched. This chain's CDR3 is CASSLPRLAGPYEQYF. DNA for the CDR3: TGTGCCAGCAGTTTACCCCGACTAGCGGGACCCTACGAGCAGTACTTC. The variable domain in full, with the rest retrieved from reference TRBV28 and TRBJ2-7, is DVKVTQSSRYLVKRTGEKVFLECVQDMDHENMFWYRQDPGLGLRLIYFSYDVKMKEKGDIPEGYSVSREKKERFSLILESASTNQTSMYLCASSLPRLAGPYEQYFGPGTRLTVT.

This clonotype was found once. V and J are TRBV20-1 and TRBJ2-5, with TRBD2 matching 10 bases. From germline, CDR1 is DFQATT and CDR2 SNEGSKA (reference sequence). Germline trimming cut 1 base from V and 0 bases from J; bases unmatched to any gene: 5. This CDR3 spans 16 amino acids. CDR3 sequence reads: CSARATSGNDQETQYF. In DNA form, the CDR3 reads TGCAGTGCTAGAGCAACTAGCGGGAACGACCAAGAGACCCAGTACTTC.

In this sample, this clonotype turned up a few times. This sequence joins TRBV7-2 and TRBJ2-2; TRBD1 matches 10 bases. V lost 3 bases and J lost 11; bases outside the gene matches: 9. This CDR3 has 15 residues. Germline V gene sequence: CDR1 SGHTA, CDR2 FQGNSA. The CDR3 loop is CASSLDRGISDELFF. CDR3 nucleotide sequence: TGTGCCAGCAGCTTGGACAGGGGGATAAGTGACGAGCTGTTTTTT.

The V call is TRBV7-9, the J call TRBJ2-3; unclear D gene. The CDR3 has 13 amino acids. Germline CDR1 is SEHNR and CDR2 is FQNEAQ (reference sequence). Trimming pared 6 bases from V and 2 bases from J, leaving 9 bases between. The CDR3, as DNA: TGTGCCAGCAGGGACGGAATCACAGATACGCAGTATTTT. Translating it yields CASRDGITDTQYF.

Many counts were recorded for this clonotype. V is TRBV11-2 and J is TRBJ1-4; 11 bases are shared with TRBD1. This CDR3 is 19 amino acids long. Per germline, CDR1 SGHAT and CDR2 FQNNGV. Trimming took 1 base from V and 7 from J; bases not matched to a gene: 14. CDR3: CASSLVRSTGQGAREKLFF. The CDR3, as DNA: TGTGCCAGCAGCTTAGTGCGATCGACCGGACAGGGGGCTCGTGAAAAACTGTTTTTT.

The chain joins TRBV18 to TRBJ2-3, with 9 bases matching TRBD2. The germline gives CDR1 KGHSH, CDR2 LQKENI. V shed 3 bases and J 3 bases; nucleotides not matched to a gene: 7. There are 16 residues in the CDR3. The CDR3 is CASSPLAGDLTDTQYF. The CDR3, as DNA: TGTGCCAGCTCACCGTTAGCGGGAGATCTGACAGATACGCAGTATTTT.

In its sample, this clonotype was seen a few times. This chain uses TRBV7-9 with TRBJ2-3, with 8 bases that match TRBD2. The V segment lost 8 bases and the J segment 3 bases; nucleotides outside the gene matches: 4. There are 13 residues in the CDR3. Germline CDR1 reads SEHNR; CDR2 reads FQNEAQ (reference sequence). The DNA for the CDR3 is TGTGCCAGCTCGGGACTAGAGACAGATACGCAGTATTTT. It codes for CASSGLETDTQYF.

The chain recombines TRBV6-1 with TRBJ2-1; 7 bases fit TRBD2. V shed 7 bases, J shed 6 bases, and the junction held 12 bases outside the gene matches. The germline CDR1 and CDR2 sequences are MNHNS and SASEGT. The CDR3 is made up of 15 amino acids. The CDR3 is CASTLRLGGSNEQFF. The CDR3 DNA follows: TGTGCCAGCACCCTGCGTCTGGGCGGGAGCAATGAGCAGTTCTTC.

This clonotype was detected a few times. The J gene is TRBJ2-3, the V gene TRBV7-2; TRBD2 aligns across 8 bases. This CDR3 region has 18 residues. With V trimmed by 0 bases and J by 1 base, 9 bases remained unmatched. CDR1 and CDR2 (germline): SGHTA, FQGNSA. The CDR3 region is CASSLAGTRSWGTDTQYF. In DNA, the CDR3 is TGTGCCAGCAGCTTAGCGGGGACTAGGTCTTGGGGCACAGATACGCAGTATTTT.

The V and J genes are TRBV20-1 and TRBJ2-3, with a weak D call TRBD2 (5 bases). The CDR3 sequence is 13 residues long. V lost 8 bases to trimming and J lost 0 bases, with 12 bases between them. CDR1 and CDR2 (germline): DFQATT, SNEGSKA (reference sequence). The CDR3 loop reads CSLQRVSTDTQYF. The CDR3 DNA reads TGCAGTCTCCAGAGGGTTAGCACAGATACGCAGTATTTT.

This clonotype was seen ten or more times. The genes are TRBV12-5 and TRBJ2-1; D remains ambiguous. Germline CDR1 reads LGHNT; CDR2 reads FRNRAP. This CDR3 contains 13 residues. V gave up 1 base and J gave up 6 bases, with 7 bases separating them. DNA of the CDR3: TGTGCTAGTGGTTTGGCCCGGGTCAATGAGCAGTTCTTC. This sequence encodes CASGLARVNEQFF.